These 30 T cell receptor beta chains were all obtained from the same sample, sequenced in a study of cytomegalovirus exposure and HLA in healthy donors. PCR amplification relied on 60 Vbeta primers (plus 13 Jbeta primers). Only in-frame clones appear in the TCRdb table, and some are missing; sequencing was by immunoSEQ multiplex PCR. The sample holds tens of thousands of clones, approximately 81% seen once. The sequenced material came from PBMCs. These TCRs come from a girl aged 2 to 9 in good health and CMV-seropositive.

The rearrangement joins TRBV27 to TRBJ2-7; D gene ambiguous. Germline V gene sequence: CDR1 MNHEY, CDR2 SMNVEV (reference sequence). V gave up 3 bases and J gave up 1 base, with 13 bases separating them. The CDR3 has 15 amino acids. CDR3 sequence: CASSFLPTVSYEQYF. The CDR3 nucleotides are TGTGCCAGCAGTTTCCTCCCTACTGTTTCCTACGAGCAGTACTTC.

This rearrangement joins TRBV7-2 to TRBJ1-5; the D gene is possibly TRBD1 (5 bases). CDR3 length: 13 residues. The germline gives CDR1 SGHTA, CDR2 FQGNSA. Trimming removed 5 bases from V and 5 bases from J, with 10 bases in between. The CDR3 sequence is CASSQGGYQPQHF. The CDR3 DNA reads as TGTGCCAGCAGCCAGGGAGGGTATCAGCCCCAGCATTTT. Filled out from reference TRBV7-2 and TRBJ1-5, the complete variable domain reads GAGVSQSPSNKVTEKGKDVELRCDPISGHTALYWYRQSLGQGLEFLIYFQGNSAPDKSGLPSDRFSAERTGGSVSTLTIQRTQQEDSAVYLCASSQGGYQPQHFGDGTRLSIL.

The chain recombines TRBV5-4 with TRBJ1-2; D unclear. The germline gives CDR1 SGHNT, CDR2 YYREEE (reference sequence). This CDR3 is built from 16 residues. V lost 2 bases, J lost 7 bases, and 21 bases lay in between. The chain's CDR3 is CASSFQRWWEAGGYTF. For the CDR3, the DNA is TGTGCCAGCAGCTTCCAGAGGTGGTGGGAGGCTGGTGGCTACACCTTC.

The rearrangement uses TRBV7-9 and TRBJ1-1, with D tentatively TRBD1 (5 bases). The ends were cut back, 5 bases at V and 2 bases at J, with 12 bases in the middle. Germline CDR1 and CDR2: SEHNR and FQNEAQ (reference sequence). There are 14 residues in the CDR3. The CDR3 loop reads CASSHPDKNTEAFF. In nucleotides, the CDR3 is TGTGCCAGCAGCCATCCGGACAAAAACACTGAAGCTTTCTTT.

This chain links TRBV28 with TRBJ1-5; possible D gene TRBD1, 5 bases. The length of the CDR3 is 14 residues. V gave up 5 bases and J gave up 7 bases, with 15 bases separating them. The germline V gene encodes CDR1 MDHEN and CDR2 SYDVKM. In DNA form, the CDR3 reads TGTGCCAGCAGTCAAGCAGGGCCGAGACAGCCCCAGCATTTT. It translates to CASSQAGPRQPQHF. The full variable domain, in which reference TRBV28 and TRBJ1-5 provide the parts outside the CDR3, is DVKVTQSSRYLVKRTGEKVFLECVQDMDHENMFWYRQDPGLGLRLIYFSYDVKMKEKGDIPEGYSVSREKKERFSLILESASTNQTSMYLCASSQAGPRQPQHFGDGTRLSIL.

This clone was recorded many times. The rearrangement links TRBV6-6 to TRBJ2-2; 11 nucleotides align to TRBD2. Germline V gene data show CDR1 as MNHNY and CDR2 as SVGAGI (reference sequence). This CDR3 contains 15 residues. Losses at the gene ends were 8 bases for V and 1 base for J; bases not matched to a gene: 3. The CDR3 DNA is TGTGCCAGCCTAGGGACTAGCGGGAACACCGGGGAGCTGTTTTTT. Protein sequence: CASLGTSGNTGELFF.

The chain carries TRBV18 and TRBJ1-4; D is unclear. Trimming cost V 1 base and J 5 bases, with 17 bases left between them. The CDR3 spans 17 residues. CDR1 is KGHSH, CDR2 LQKENI, per germline. The CDR3 nucleotides read TGTGCCAGCTCACCACGTCCCCCCGGGTTTACGAATGAAAAACTGTTTTTT. Translated, it gives CASSPRPPGFTNEKLFF. Filled out from reference TRBV18 and TRBJ1-4, the complete variable domain reads NAGVMQNPRHLVRRRGQEARLRCSPMKGHSHVYWYRQLPEEGLKFMVYLQKENIIDESGMPKERFSAEFPKEGPSILRIQQVVRGDSAAYFCASSPRPPGFTNEKLFFGSGTQLSVL.

J is TRBJ1-2 and V is TRBV28; unclear D gene. Trimming stripped 5 bases from V and 7 bases from J, with 17 bases between. Germline-derived CDR1 and CDR2 are MDHEN and SYDVKM. There are 14 residues in the CDR3. CDR3 DNA sequence: TGTGCCAGCAGTCCACCACTCTCTACGGGTGGCTACACCTTC. It specifies CASSPPLSTGGYTF.

The V and J genes are TRBV28 and TRBJ2-1; 9 nucleotides match TRBD2. CDR1 is MDHEN and CDR2 is SYDVKM in the germline V gene. V dropped 7 bases and J dropped 12; count of bases not matched to a gene: 13. This CDR3 region has 14 residues. CDR3 loop: CASTTLMAGGTQFF. CDR3 bases: TGTGCCAGCACTACCCTGATGGCGGGAGGGACGCAGTTCTTC.

The V call is TRBV6-4, the J call TRBJ2-2; D is ambiguous. Between the trimmed V and J ends, which lost 6 bases and 4 bases, there was a span of 9 bases. The CDR3 is 13 residues long. Germline CDR1 is MRHNA and CDR2 is SNTAGT. CDR3 region: CASRRTVTGELFF. CDR3 nucleotide sequence: TGTGCCAGCAGGAGAACGGTCACCGGGGAGCTGTTTTTT.

The chain couples TRBV4-1 to TRBJ2-5; 8 bases align to TRBD1. The germline V gene encodes CDR1 MGHRA and CDR2 YSYEKL. The ends lost 6 bases at V and 5 bases at J; junction bases unmatched: 17. The CDR3 extends over 17 amino acids. The CDR3 loop reads CASSPQGPGGRGETQYF. Written as DNA, the CDR3 is TGCGCCAGCAGTCCTCAAGGACCAGGGGGCAGGGGTGAGACCCAGTACTTC.

The V call is TRBV25-1, the J call TRBJ1-6; TRBD1 might be the D (6 bases). CDR1 and CDR2 (germline): MGHDK, SYGVNS. V was cut by 7 bases and J by 6 bases, with 13 bases left in between. The CDR3 covers 14 residues. The CDR3 region has the DNA TGTGCCAGCACCGAGGGAGGGGGTAATTCACCCCTCCACTTT. It is translated as CASTEGGGNSPLHF. Full variable domain (remainder filled in from reference TRBV25-1 and TRBJ1-6): EADIYQTPRYLVIGTGKKITLECSQTMGHDKMYWYQQDPGMELHLIHYSYGVNSTEKGDLSSESTVSRIRTEHFPLTLESARPSHTSQYLCASTEGGGNSPLHFGNGTRLTVT.

The chain has TRBV9 and TRBJ2-7, with 7 bases lining up with TRBD2. Trimming removed 4 bases from V and 5 bases from J; junction bases left unmatched: 9. The CDR3 consists of 14 residues. Germline V gene lookup returns CDR1 SGDLS and CDR2 YYNGEE. CDR3 in DNA: TGTGCCAGCAGCCCATCGGCGGGAGCCCACGAGCAGTACTTC. Protein product: CASSPSAGAHEQYF.

V is TRBV27 and J is TRBJ2-7; a possible D gene is TRBD1 (6 bases). Germline CDR1 MNHEY, CDR2 SMNVEV (reference sequence). CDR3 length: 14 residues. Trimming stripped 8 bases from V and 2 bases from J, with 16 bases between. The DNA for the CDR3 is TGTGCCAGCGCGCAGGGGAATGGGGCCTACGAGCAGTACTTC. This gives the protein CASAQGNGAYEQYF.

The gene calls are TRBV30 and TRBJ2-1; 14 nucleotides agree with TRBD2. The CDR3 spans 18 residues. Germline assignment: CDR1 GTSNPN and CDR2 SVGIG (reference sequence). The V and J ends lost 4 bases and 4 bases, in that order; junction bases with no gene match: 12. CDR3 in DNA: TGTGCCTGGAATCCGGGGACTAGCGGGAGTGCGTTTTACAATGAGCAGTTCTTC. Translation: CAWNPGTSGSAFYNEQFF.

This clone was seen a single time. The chain joins TRBV9 to TRBJ2-5, with 7 positions matching TRBD2. The CDR3 runs 15 residues. Germline loops: CDR1 SGDLS, CDR2 YYNGEE. The J segment lost 5 bases and the V segment lost 4 bases, leaving 11 bases of the junction unmatched. The CDR3 DNA follows: TGTGCCAGCAGCCCCCGGCGCGGGGGTGGGGAGACCCAGTACTTC. It codes for CASSPRRGGGETQYF. Filled out from reference TRBV9 and TRBJ2-5, the complete variable domain reads DSGVTQTPKHLITATGQRVTLRCSPRSGDLSVYWYQQSLDQGLQFLIQYYNGEERAKGNILERFSAQQFPDLHSELNLSSLELGDSALYFCASSPRRGGGETQYFGPGTRLLVL.

The rearrangement links TRBV4-1 to TRBJ2-7; TRBD2 agrees at 9 bases. Germline V gene lookup returns CDR1 MGHRA and CDR2 YSYEKL. J was trimmed by 2 bases and V by 5 bases; bases with no gene match: 7. The CDR3 is 15 residues long. CDR3 loop: CASSTPSGDTYEQYF. DNA of the CDR3: TGCGCCAGCAGCACTCCTAGCGGGGATACCTACGAGCAGTACTTC.

This sequence joins TRBV27 and TRBJ1-1, with 8 bases fitting TRBD1. Trimming at V came to 5 bases and at J to 1 base, leaving 15 bases not matched to a gene. The germline V gene encodes CDR1 MNHEY and CDR2 SMNVEV (reference sequence). The CDR3 runs to 18 residues. The CDR3 is CASSRQGWTGRTNTEAFF. The DNA of the CDR3 is TGTGCCAGCAGTCGACAAGGATGGACAGGGAGGACGAACACTGAAGCTTTCTTT.

The rearrangement uses TRBV30 and TRBJ2-3, with 9 bases lining up with TRBD2. The CDR3 length is 14 residues. In germline, CDR1 is GTSNPN, CDR2 SVGIG (reference sequence). J was trimmed by 4 bases and V by 0 bases; bases with no gene match: 2. CDR3 sequence (DNA): TGTGCCTGGAGTGTGGTAGCGGGGGCAGATACGCAGTATTTT. Amino acids: CAWSVVAGADTQYF. Full variable domain (outside the CDR3, taken from reference TRBV30 and TRBJ2-3): SQTIHQWPATLVQPVGSPLSLECTVEGTSNPNLYWYRQAAGRGLQLLFYSVGIGQISSEVPQNLSASRPQDRQFILSSKKLLLSDSGFYLCAWSVVAGADTQYFGPGTRLTVL.

V is TRBV6-1 and J is TRBJ2-1; perhaps TRBD2 as D (6 bases). V was shortened by 8 bases and J by 8 bases, with 19 bases between the two germline ends. Germline loops: CDR1 MNHNS, CDR2 SASEGT. This CDR3 comprises 14 residues. DNA of the CDR3: TGTGCCAGCCTCGAGGAGACTAGGGTCGATGAGCAGTTCTTC. It translates to CASLEETRVDEQFF.

The V and J genes are TRBV4-3 and TRBJ1-1; D unclear. Germline CDR1 and CDR2: LGHNA and YSLEER. The CDR3 loop spans 15 amino acids. Trimming took off 1 base at V and 4 bases at J, with 13 bases between the two ends. The CDR3 bases are TGCGCCAGCAGCCAAGGGCTGGGTCGGGGCACTGAAGCTTTCTTT. Protein sequence: CASSQGLGRGTEAFF.

The CDR3: CASTPRQGARYEQYF. The CDR3 DNA sequence: TGTGCCAGCACCCCTCGACAGGGGGCGAGATACGAGCAGTACTTC. The chain recombines TRBV6-1 with TRBJ2-7; 10 nucleotides match TRBD1. V lost 7 bases and J lost 4; bases outside the gene matches: 10. The germline CDR1 and CDR2 sequences are MNHNS and SASEGT. The CDR3 covers 15 residues.

The chain has TRBV7-6 and TRBJ2-1; 7 bases match TRBD2. Losses at the gene ends were 4 bases for V and 13 bases for J; bases not matched to a gene: 4. The CDR3 is made up of 11 amino acids. The germline V gene encodes CDR1 SGHVS and CDR2 FNYEAQ. The CDR3 nucleotides are TGTGCCAGCAGCTCGGGACTACCCCAGTTCTTC. The encoded protein is CASSSGLPQFF.

This chain links TRBV5-3 with TRBJ2-7, with D unresolved. TRBV5-3 is an ORF for which the function is uncertain. Deletions cut 6 bases from V and 4 bases from J, with 5 bases between. This CDR3 has 10 residues. The CDR3 region has the DNA TGTGCCAGAACAGGATACGAGCAGTACTTC. This encodes CARTGYEQYF.

The chain links TRBV30 to TRBJ2-1; perhaps TRBD2 as D (6 bases). The CDR3 loop spans 15 amino acids. Germline V gene data show CDR1 as GTSNPN and CDR2 as SVGIG (reference sequence). Deletions cut 0 bases from V and 4 bases from J, with 13 bases between. The CDR3 sequence: CAWSVGGSGYNEQFF. The CDR3 DNA is TGTGCCTGGAGTGTTGGGGGGAGCGGATACAATGAGCAGTTCTTC.

The J gene is TRBJ2-1, the V gene TRBV10-1, with 8 bases aligning to TRBD1. Germline-derived CDR1 and CDR2 are WNHNN and SYGVQD (reference sequence). V trimming: 2 bases; J trimming: 1 base; junction bases outside the gene matches: 1. The CDR3 extends over 15 amino acids. The CDR3 here is CASSEGDRSYNEQFF. DNA of the CDR3: TGCGCCAGCAGTGAGGGGGACAGGTCCTACAATGAGCAGTTCTTC.

This clone was detected only a few times. V and J are TRBV10-3 and TRBJ1-2, with 9 bases lining up with TRBD1. Germline assignment: CDR1 ENHRY and CDR2 SYGVKD. V shed 1 base, J shed 9 bases, and the junction held 9 bases outside the gene matches. This CDR3 spans 15 amino acids. CDR3 in amino acids: CAISEFDVQGASYTF. CDR3 in DNA: TGTGCCATCAGTGAGTTTGATGTACAGGGGGCGAGCTACACCTTC.

V usage is TRBV30 and J usage is TRBJ1-5; 10 nucleotides agree with TRBD1. Trimming took 5 bases from V and 0 from J; bases not matched to a gene: 7. Germline-derived CDR1 and CDR2 are GTSNPN and SVGIG (reference sequence). This CDR3 comprises 16 residues. The CDR3 sequence is CAWEGQGPYSNQPQHF. CDR3 bases: TGTGCCTGGGAGGGACAGGGGCCATATAGCAATCAGCCCCAGCATTTT.

This clone was seen a single time. CDR3 in DNA: TGTGCCTGGAATACCGGGACAGGGGGCATCTATGGCTACACCTTC. This sequence encodes CAWNTGTGGIYGYTF. V usage is TRBV30 and J usage is TRBJ1-2; TRBD1 aligns across 12 bases. CDR3 length equals 15 residues. Germline lookup yields CDR1 GTSNPN and CDR2 SVGIG (reference sequence). The V and J ends lost 4 bases and 4 bases, in that order; junction bases with no gene match: 7. The complete variable domain, with remaining parts taken from reference TRBV30 and TRBJ1-2, reads SQTIHQWPATLVQPVGSPLSLECTVEGTSNPNLYWYRQAAGRGLQLLFYSVGIGQISSEVPQNLSASRPQDRQFILSSKKLLLSDSGFYLCAWNTGTGGIYGYTFGSGTRLTVV.

This rearrangement joins TRBV28 to TRBJ2-2, with D hard to call. The CDR3 has 14 residues. Trimming removed 3 bases at V and 0 bases at J, with 5 bases between. Per germline, CDR1 MDHEN and CDR2 SYDVKM. The CDR3 region has the DNA TGTGCCAGCAGTTTTCTAGCGAACACCGGGGAGCTGTTTTTT. As protein: CASSFLANTGELFF.